The clone carrying this T cell receptor (beta chain) was observed a handful of times. Its antigen is not identified. The sample belongs to a study of vaccination and CD4 T cells after COVID-19. Study summary: Convalescent cases consisted of six males and four females, of whom two were Hispanic. For post-vaccine samples, collection took place a median roughly 72 days after dose two, ranging from 14 to 241.

An Oncomine TCR Beta short-read assay was used to sequence the DNA from cultured CD4+ T cells. Each CDR3 protein is one row after TCRdb ran MiXCR on the PCR reads. Counted here are about 19,000 distinct CDR3 sequences, roughly three fifths occurring once; the ten biggest clones make up about a tenth. The germline V and J ends were trimmed by 5 bases and 2 bases, with 19 bases remaining between them. This CDR3 has 17 residues. Germline CDR1 and CDR2: SGHNT and YENEEA. Treatment defined: approximately nine-day PBMC culture with coronavirus spike peptide pools or control peptides (ViraFEST assay). Positive PCR results dated from March to December 2020, before the US Alpha, Beta and Delta variants.

Sequencing used CD4+ T cells from blood, cultured in vitro. This rearrangement joins TRBV11-3 to TRBJ1-5; D possibly corresponds to TRBD1 (6 bases). This sequence was found in a human donor who had recovered from COVID-19. This CDR3 is CASSRRRGASRNQPQHF. The DNA for the CDR3 is TGTGCCAGCAGCCGACGACGGGGGGCCTCCCGCAATCAGCCCCAGCATTTT.